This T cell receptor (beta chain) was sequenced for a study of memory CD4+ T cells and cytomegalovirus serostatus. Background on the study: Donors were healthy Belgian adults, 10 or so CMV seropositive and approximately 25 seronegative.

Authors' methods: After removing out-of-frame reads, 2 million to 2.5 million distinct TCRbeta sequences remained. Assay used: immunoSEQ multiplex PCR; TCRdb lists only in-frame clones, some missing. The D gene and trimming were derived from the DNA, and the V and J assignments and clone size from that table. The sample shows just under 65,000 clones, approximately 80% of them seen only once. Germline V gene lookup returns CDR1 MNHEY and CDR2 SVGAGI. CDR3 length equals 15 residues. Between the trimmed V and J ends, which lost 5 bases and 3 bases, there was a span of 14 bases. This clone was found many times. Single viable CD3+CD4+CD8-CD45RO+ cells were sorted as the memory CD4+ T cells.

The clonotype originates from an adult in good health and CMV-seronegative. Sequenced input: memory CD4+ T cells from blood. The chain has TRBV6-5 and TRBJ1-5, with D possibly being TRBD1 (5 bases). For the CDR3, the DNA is TGTGCCAGCAGTCCGCAGGTGGGGCCCAATCAGCCCCAGCATTTT. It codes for CASSPQVGPNQPQHF.